The T cell receptor (beta chain) described here comes from a study of PD-1 blockade in mismatch repair-deficient tumors. For the study at large: Patients had approximately 13 mismatch repair-deficient cancer types and were previously treated and progressing. Whole-study findings and limits: After pembrolizumab, tumor-resident clones rose rapidly, then generally contracted before radiologic responses.

In this sample, this clone turned up a few times. The antigen remains unidentified. Every patient had mismatch repair deficiency by PCR or immunohistochemistry. TCR sequencing covered a few patients who responded to pembrolizumab. Data came from immunoSEQ multiplex PCR; TCRdb stores just in-frame clones and leaves some out. The sample includes 76,000 or so clones, more than 80% seen only once; the top ten take 5% to 6.5%. This clonotype was sampled from an adult with mismatch repair-deficient cancer. The source material was peripheral blood, sampled 44 weeks after starting pembrolizumab.

The CDR3 region has the DNA TGTGCCACTTCCTACACCGGCTACGAGCAGTACTTC. Protein sequence: CATSYTGYEQYF. The chain employs TRBV19 and TRBJ2-7, with D unresolved. Germline V gene sequence: CDR1 LNHDA, CDR2 SQIVND (reference sequence). The CDR3 has 12 residues. V lost 10 bases and J 3 bases, leaving 13 bases between the germline ends.